Included here is one T cell receptor (beta chain) sequence, with context. The CDR3 runs 12 residues. V gave up 6 bases and J gave up 7 bases, with 10 bases separating them. Germline-derived CDR1 and CDR2 are ENHRY and SYGVKD. The method was immunoSEQ multiplex PCR; TCRdb's version includes in-frame clones alone and lacks a portion of them. The sample carries a few thousand clones, about 80% recorded once. The sample originates from a study of ipilimumab plus nivolumab after autologous stem cell transplantation. The material was PBMCs, obtained in a trial of ipilimumab plus nivolumab as post-transplant consolidation. The chain combines TRBV10-3 with TRBJ2-1; D is ambiguous. The TCR originated in a male donor with multiple myeloma. The CDR3 spells CAISELRNEQFF. CDR3 nucleotides: TGTGCCATCAGCGAGCTCCGAAATGAGCAGTTCTTC.